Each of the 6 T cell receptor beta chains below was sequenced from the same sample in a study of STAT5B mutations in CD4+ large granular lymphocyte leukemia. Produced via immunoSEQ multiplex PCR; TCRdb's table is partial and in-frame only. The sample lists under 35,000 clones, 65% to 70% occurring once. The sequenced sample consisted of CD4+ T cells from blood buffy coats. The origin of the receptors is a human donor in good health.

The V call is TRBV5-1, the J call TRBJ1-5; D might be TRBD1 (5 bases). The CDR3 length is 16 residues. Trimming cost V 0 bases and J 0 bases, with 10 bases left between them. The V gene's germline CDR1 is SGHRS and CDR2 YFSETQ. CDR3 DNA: TGCGCCAGCAGCTTGGATGGGGGGTATAGCAATCAGCCCCAGCATTTT. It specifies CASSLDGGYSNQPQHF. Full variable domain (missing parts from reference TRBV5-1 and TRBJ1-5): KAGVTQTPRYLIKTRGQQVTLSCSPISGHRSVSWYQQTPGQGLQFLFEYFSETQRNKGNFPGRFSGRQFSNSRSEMNVSTLELGDSALYLCASSLDGGYSNQPQHFGDGTRLSIL.

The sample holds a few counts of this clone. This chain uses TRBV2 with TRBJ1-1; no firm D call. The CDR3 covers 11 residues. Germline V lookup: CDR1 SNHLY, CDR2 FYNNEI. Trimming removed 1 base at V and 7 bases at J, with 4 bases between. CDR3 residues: CASSEGSEAFF. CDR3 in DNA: TGTGCCAGCAGTGAAGGGAGTGAAGCTTTCTTT. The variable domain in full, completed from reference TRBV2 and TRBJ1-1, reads EPEVTQTPSHQVTQMGQEVILRCVPISNHLYFYWYRQILGQKVEFLVSFYNNEISEKSEIFDDQFSVERPDGSNFTLKIRSTKLEDSAMYFCASSEGSEAFFGQGTRLTVV.

The DNA for the CDR3 is TGTGCCAGCAGCACGCTAGCGGGGGGGCCAGAGACCCAGTACTTC. It encodes CASSTLAGGPETQYF. V and J are TRBV11-3 and TRBJ2-5, with 12 bases lining up with TRBD2. This CDR3 region has 15 residues. V shed 5 bases, J shed 4 bases, and the junction held 5 bases outside the gene matches. The germline V gene has CDR1 SGHNT and CDR2 YENEEA.

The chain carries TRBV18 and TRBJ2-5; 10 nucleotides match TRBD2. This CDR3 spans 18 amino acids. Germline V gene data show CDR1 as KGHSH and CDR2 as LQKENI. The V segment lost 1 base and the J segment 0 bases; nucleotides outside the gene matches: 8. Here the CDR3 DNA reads TGTGCCAGCTCACCACTATCCAGCGGGGGGGCGTACCAAGAGACCCAGTACTTC. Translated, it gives CASSPLSSGGAYQETQYF.

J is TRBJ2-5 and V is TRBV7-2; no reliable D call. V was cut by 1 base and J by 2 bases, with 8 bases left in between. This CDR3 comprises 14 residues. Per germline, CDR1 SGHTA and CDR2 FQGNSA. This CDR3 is CASSLGAAQETQYF. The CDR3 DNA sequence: TGTGCCAGCAGCTTAGGGGCGGCTCAAGAGACCCAGTACTTC.

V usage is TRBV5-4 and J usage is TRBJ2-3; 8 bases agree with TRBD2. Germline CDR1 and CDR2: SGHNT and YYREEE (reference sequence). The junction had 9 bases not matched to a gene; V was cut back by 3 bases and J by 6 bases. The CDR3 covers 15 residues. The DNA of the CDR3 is TGTGCCAGCAGCTCCGGACTAGCTGGTGCGGATACGCAGTATTTT. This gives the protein CASSSGLAGADTQYF.